The source of this T cell receptor (beta chain) is a study of memory CD4+ T cells and cytomegalovirus serostatus. For the study at large: Of the healthy Belgian adults, eight or nine were CMV seropositive and about two dozen seronegative. Study-wide results and limits: A US-trained random forest predicted CMV serostatus with median AUC around 0.9.

The germline V gene encodes CDR1 MNHNS and CDR2 SASEGT. V dropped 4 bases and J dropped 4 bases, with 13 bases sitting between them. This CDR3 spans 14 amino acids. The sort gate was single viable CD3+CD4+CD8-CD45RO+ cells for memory CD4+ T cells. Total CD4+ T cells were enriched by CD4 positive selection. This clone came up a few times. Its antigen is not identified. TCRdb keeps only in-frame clones here, not all; method: immunoSEQ multiplex PCR. The sample carries roughly 86,000 clones, 80% recorded once. This chain joins TRBV6-1 and TRBJ2-5; D gene uncertain. This TCR came from an adult in good health and CMV-seropositive. Material: memory CD4+ T cells from blood. CDR3 DNA: TGTGCCAGCAGTGTTGGTACGACTGCAGAGACCCAGTACTTC. This translates into CASSVGTTAETQYF.